Listed below are T cell receptor beta chains from one sample, sequenced in a study of blood T cell repertoires in COVID-19. Here immunoSEQ multiplex PCR was the method, and the copy in TCRdb shows in-frame clones only, minus some. Of about 250,000 clones in the sample, around 79% are singletons; the top ten hold approximately 3.2%. What was sequenced was peripheral blood. The receptor source for this set is a woman of 80 years or more with acute or convalescent COVID-19. Both conserved end residues are part of each CDR3. A D gene is named only where the DNA matches it firmly. Not every row has a clone size; where given, it reads once, few, many or a size class.

TRBJ1-2,TRBD1,few,TRBV27,CASSLGTGVSGYTF,TGTGCCAGCAGTTTGGGGACAGGGGTGAGTGGCTACACCTTC
TRBJ2-1,TRBD1,-,TRBV12-3/TRBV12-4,CASQGDSYNEQFF,TGTGCCAGCCAGGGGGACTCCTACAATGAGCAGTTCTTC
TRBJ2-3,-,-,TRBV19,CASSIGRGLSTDTQYF,TGTGCCAGTAGTATAGGCAGGGGCCTCAGCACAGATACGCAGTATTTT
TRBJ2-6,-,-,TRBV29-1,CSVASGSGANVLTF,TGCAGCGTTGCTTCAGGGTCTGGGGCCAACGTCCTGACTTTC
TRBJ2-7,TRBD2,-,TRBV5-1,CASSPRGTSGRSSYEQYF,TGCGCCAGCAGCCCCCGGGGGACTAGCGGGAGGTCCTCCTACGAGCAGTACTTC
TRBJ1-5,-,-,TRBV10-3,CAISESADSNQPQHF,TGTGCCATCAGTGAGTCCGCGGATAGCAATCAGCCCCAGCATTTT
TRBJ1-4,-,-,TRBV5-4,CASSIGTGEKLFF,TGTGCCAGCAGCATCGGGACTGGTGAAAAACTGTTTTTT
TRBJ2-2,-,-,TRBV12-3/TRBV12-4,CASSVRNTGELFF,TGTGCCAGCAGCGTCAGGAACACCGGGGAGCTGTTTTTT
TRBJ1-6,TRBD1,-,TRBV11-2,CASRNGQGGSYNSPLHF,TGTGCCAGCAGAAACGGACAGGGTGGCTCCTATAATTCACCCCTCCACTTT
TRBJ2-3,TRBD2,-,TRBV7-2,CASSPPGAGGQDTQYF,TGTGCCAGCAGCCCCCCTGGAGCGGGGGGGCAAGATACGCAGTATTTT